This TCR beta chain was found in a study of OX40 agonist ivuxolimab in advanced cancers. Study-level background: Enrollees could have had prior anti-PD-1, anti-PD-L1 or anti-CTLA-4 therapy, which about 40% had received.

The table came from immunoSEQ multiplex PCR; TCRdb's copy has only in-frame clones and leaves some out. The profile shows around 70,000 clones, around four fifths of them singletons. Regarding this clone: No antigen is known for it.

The sampling schedule covered blood at baseline, cycle 4 day 1, and cycle 7 day 1. Findings of the study overall: At doses 0.1 to 3.0 mg/kg, CD4+ and CD8+ clones expanded. Some of the nonresponding patients also showed low levels of normalized T-cell clonal expansion.

J gave up 1 base and V 5 bases, and 5 bases lay outside the gene matches. Germline V gives CDR1 LNHDA, CDR2 SQIVND (reference sequence). This CDR3 has 15 residues. The source material was CD4+ or CD8+ T cells sorted from blood, sampled in a trial of the OX40 agonist ivuxolimab. The genes are TRBV19 and TRBJ1-1, with 9 bases matching TRBD1. The TCR originated in an adult with an advanced solid tumor such as melanoma, head and neck, liver or kidney cancer. CDR3 protein: CASSGTGQSNTEAFF. CDR3 coding DNA: TGTGCCAGTAGTGGGACAGGGCAATCGAACACTGAAGCTTTCTTT.